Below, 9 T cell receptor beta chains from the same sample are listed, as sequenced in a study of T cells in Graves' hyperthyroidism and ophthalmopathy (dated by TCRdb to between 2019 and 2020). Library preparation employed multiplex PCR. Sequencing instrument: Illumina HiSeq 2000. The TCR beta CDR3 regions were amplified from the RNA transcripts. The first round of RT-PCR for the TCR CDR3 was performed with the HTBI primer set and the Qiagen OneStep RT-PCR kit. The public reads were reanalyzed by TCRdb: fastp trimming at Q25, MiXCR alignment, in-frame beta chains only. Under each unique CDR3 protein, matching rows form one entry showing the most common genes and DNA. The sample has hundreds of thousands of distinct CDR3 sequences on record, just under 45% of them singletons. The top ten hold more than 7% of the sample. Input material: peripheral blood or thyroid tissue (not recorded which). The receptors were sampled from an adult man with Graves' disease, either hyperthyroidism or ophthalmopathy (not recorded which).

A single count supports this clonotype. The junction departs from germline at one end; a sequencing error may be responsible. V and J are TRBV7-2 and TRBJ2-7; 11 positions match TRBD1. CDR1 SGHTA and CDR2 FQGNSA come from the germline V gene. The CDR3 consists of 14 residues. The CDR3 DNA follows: TGTGCCATCAGCGCGGACAGGGGGCAGCTCGAGCAGTACTTC. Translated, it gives CAISADRGQLEQYF.

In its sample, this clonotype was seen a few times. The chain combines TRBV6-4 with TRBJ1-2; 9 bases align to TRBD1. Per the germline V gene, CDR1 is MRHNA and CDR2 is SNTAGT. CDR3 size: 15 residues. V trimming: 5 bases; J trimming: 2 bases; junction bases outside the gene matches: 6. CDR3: CASSPRTGVNYGYTF. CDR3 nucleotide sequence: TGTGCCAGCAGTCCGCGGACAGGGGTGAACTATGGCTACACCTTC.

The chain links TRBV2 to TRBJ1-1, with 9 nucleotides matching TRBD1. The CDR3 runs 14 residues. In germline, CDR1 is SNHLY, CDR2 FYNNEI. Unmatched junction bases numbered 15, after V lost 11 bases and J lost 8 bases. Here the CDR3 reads CAWSGRVGTGEAFF. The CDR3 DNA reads TGTGCCTGGAGTGGACGAGTTGGGACAGGGGAAGCTTTCTTT.

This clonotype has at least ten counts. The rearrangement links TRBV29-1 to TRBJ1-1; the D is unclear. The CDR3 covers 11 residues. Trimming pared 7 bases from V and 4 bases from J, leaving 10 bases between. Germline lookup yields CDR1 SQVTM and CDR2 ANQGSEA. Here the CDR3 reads CSAAFSTEAFF. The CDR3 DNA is TGCAGCGCCGCTTTTAGCACTGAAGCTTTCTTT.

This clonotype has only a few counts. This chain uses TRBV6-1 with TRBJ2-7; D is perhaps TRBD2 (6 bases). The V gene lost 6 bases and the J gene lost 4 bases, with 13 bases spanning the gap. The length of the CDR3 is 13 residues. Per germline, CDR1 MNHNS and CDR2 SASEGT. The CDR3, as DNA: TGTGCCAGCAGCCCCGAACGGGGGTACGAGCAGTACTTC. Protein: CASSPERGYEQYF.

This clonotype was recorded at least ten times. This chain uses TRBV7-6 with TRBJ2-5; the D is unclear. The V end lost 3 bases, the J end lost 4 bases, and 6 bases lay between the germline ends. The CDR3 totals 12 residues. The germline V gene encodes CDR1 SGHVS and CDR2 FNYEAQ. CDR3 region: CASSFTPETQYF. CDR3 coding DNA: TGTGCCAGCAGCTTTACGCCAGAGACCCAGTACTTC.

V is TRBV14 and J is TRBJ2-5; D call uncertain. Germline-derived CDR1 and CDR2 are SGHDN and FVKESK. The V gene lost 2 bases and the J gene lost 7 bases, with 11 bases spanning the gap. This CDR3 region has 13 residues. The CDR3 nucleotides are TGTGCCAGCAGCCAACAGGCGACCGCGACCCAGTACTTC. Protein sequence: CASSQQATATQYF.

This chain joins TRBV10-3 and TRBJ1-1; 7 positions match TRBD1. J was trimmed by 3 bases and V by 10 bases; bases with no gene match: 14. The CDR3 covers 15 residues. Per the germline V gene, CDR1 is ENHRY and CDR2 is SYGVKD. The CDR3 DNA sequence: TGTGCCAGCAGAGAAGACAGGGTTCAGGACACTGAAGCTTTCTTT. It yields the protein CASREDRVQDTEAFF.

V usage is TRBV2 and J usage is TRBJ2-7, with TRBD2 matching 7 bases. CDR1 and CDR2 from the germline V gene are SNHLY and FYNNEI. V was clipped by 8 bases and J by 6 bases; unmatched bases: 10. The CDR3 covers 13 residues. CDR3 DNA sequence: TGTGCCAGCTCACTGTCTAGCGGAATCGAGCAGTACTTC. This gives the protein CASSLSSGIEQYF.